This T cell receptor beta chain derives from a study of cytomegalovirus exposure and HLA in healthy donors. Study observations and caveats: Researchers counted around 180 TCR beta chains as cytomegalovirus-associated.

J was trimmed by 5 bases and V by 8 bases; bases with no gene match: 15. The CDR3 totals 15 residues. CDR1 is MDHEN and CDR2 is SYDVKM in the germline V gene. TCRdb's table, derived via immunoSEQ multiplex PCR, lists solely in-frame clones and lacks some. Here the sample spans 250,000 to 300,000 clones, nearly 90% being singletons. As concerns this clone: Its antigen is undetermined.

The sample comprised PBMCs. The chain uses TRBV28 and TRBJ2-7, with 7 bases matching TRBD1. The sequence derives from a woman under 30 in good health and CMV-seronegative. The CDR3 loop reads CASLRRTGIRDEQYF. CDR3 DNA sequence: TGTGCCAGCTTGCGGCGGACAGGAATCCGGGACGAGCAGTACTTC.